The rows below give T cell receptor beta chains drawn from one sample of a study of T cell repertoires in cytomegalovirus infection. Using its own MiXCR run on the reads, TCRdb lists one record per CDR3 protein. The sample lists about a million distinct CDR3 sequences, approximately 31% occurring once. No antigens are known for them. This material consisted of cultured CD8+ T cells from PBMCs, taken from culture after CMV antigen stimulation. Receptors were obtained from a human donor in good health (CMV status not recorded). Some clones in this sample may be carry-over from other donors' samples. Each CDR3 is given with its conserved first and last residue. Each record gives: D gene, J gene, V gene, CDR3 length, CDR3 protein. A D gene is named only where the DNA matches it firmly.

d_call: NA; j_call: TRBJ1-6; v_call: TRBV20-1; cdr3_length: 15; cdr3_aa: CSARDRGSSGSPLHF
d_call: TRBD1; j_call: TRBJ2-5; v_call: TRBV4-1; cdr3_length: 15; cdr3_aa: CASSQDPGGIKTQYF
d_call: NA; j_call: TRBJ1-4; v_call: TRBV7-9; cdr3_length: 12; cdr3_aa: CASSMGNEKLFF
d_call: NA; j_call: TRBJ2-1; v_call: TRBV2; cdr3_length: 10; cdr3_aa: CASNAGRQFF
d_call: NA; j_call: TRBJ2-1; v_call: TRBV2; cdr3_length: 12; cdr3_aa: CASLGRYNEQFF
d_call: NA; j_call: TRBJ2-5; v_call: TRBV12-3/TRBV12-4; cdr3_length: 12; cdr3_aa: CASSLQGKTQYF
d_call: NA; j_call: TRBJ2-3; v_call: TRBV7-9; cdr3_length: 16; cdr3_aa: CASSPGAGGDTDTQYF
d_call: NA; j_call: TRBJ1-1; v_call: TRBV9; cdr3_length: 12; cdr3_aa: CASSVGRKGAFF
d_call: NA; j_call: TRBJ1-4; v_call: TRBV28; cdr3_length: 14; cdr3_aa: CASSEGATNEKLFF
d_call: NA; j_call: TRBJ2-3; v_call: TRBV28; cdr3_length: 15; cdr3_aa: CASGLRDTYTDTQYF
d_call: NA; j_call: TRBJ1-2; v_call: TRBV24-1; cdr3_length: 15; cdr3_aa: CATSGTRVAERGYTF
d_call: NA; j_call: TRBJ1-5; v_call: TRBV28; cdr3_length: 15; cdr3_aa: CASRFWQNSNQPQHF
d_call: TRBD1; j_call: TRBJ1-5; v_call: TRBV7-3; cdr3_length: 14; cdr3_aa: CASSPGGTDQPQHF
d_call: NA; j_call: TRBJ1-2; v_call: TRBV12-3/TRBV12-4; cdr3_length: 15; cdr3_aa: CASSLGMGWNYGYTF
d_call: TRBD1; j_call: TRBJ1-1; v_call: TRBV2; cdr3_length: 17; cdr3_aa: CASSATRDRTMNTEAFF
d_call: NA; j_call: TRBJ2-5; v_call: TRBV7-9; cdr3_length: 16; cdr3_aa: CASSSNFYSDQETQYF
d_call: NA; j_call: TRBJ2-4; v_call: TRBV7-9; cdr3_length: 14; cdr3_aa: CASSLPDNKNIQYF
d_call: TRBD1; j_call: TRBJ2-3; v_call: TRBV11-3; cdr3_length: 15; cdr3_aa: CASSFSGQGGNTQYF
d_call: NA; j_call: TRBJ1-1; v_call: TRBV3-1; cdr3_length: 14; cdr3_aa: CASTPGLQNTEAFF
d_call: TRBD1; j_call: TRBJ1-1; v_call: TRBV7-9; cdr3_length: 14; cdr3_aa: CASSPSRQGSEAFF
d_call: TRBD1; j_call: TRBJ2-2; v_call: TRBV2; cdr3_length: 15; cdr3_aa: CASSAGTGTTGELFF
d_call: NA; j_call: TRBJ2-4; v_call: TRBV7-9; cdr3_length: 17; cdr3_aa: CASSLPERGVPQNIQYF
d_call: TRBD1; j_call: TRBJ2-2; v_call: TRBV24-1; cdr3_length: 16; cdr3_aa: CATSDWDRSNTGELFF
d_call: TRBD1; j_call: TRBJ2-7; v_call: TRBV19; cdr3_length: 14; cdr3_aa: CASSPWDSVYEQYF
d_call: TRBD1; j_call: TRBJ1-2; v_call: TRBV19; cdr3_length: 12; cdr3_aa: CAGGTGPYGYTF
d_call: NA; j_call: TRBJ2-1; v_call: TRBV6-5; cdr3_length: 12; cdr3_aa: CATTDRSNEQFF
d_call: NA; j_call: TRBJ2-2; v_call: TRBV12-3/TRBV12-4; cdr3_length: 14; cdr3_aa: CASSLIGVTGELFF
d_call: NA; j_call: TRBJ2-1; v_call: TRBV4-1; cdr3_length: 17; cdr3_aa: CASSQEEVGSSYNEQFF
d_call: NA; j_call: TRBJ2-3; v_call: TRBV6-1; cdr3_length: 12; cdr3_aa: CASSEAPHTQYF
d_call: NA; j_call: TRBJ1-2; v_call: TRBV5-3; cdr3_length: 13; cdr3_aa: CARSLGQVYGYTF
d_call: NA; j_call: TRBJ1-5; v_call: TRBV11-1; cdr3_length: 13; cdr3_aa: CASSLNTQQPQHF
d_call: NA; j_call: TRBJ2-3; v_call: TRBV27; cdr3_length: 17; cdr3_aa: CASSLSIGGYRTDTQYF
d_call: NA; j_call: TRBJ1-2; v_call: TRBV27; cdr3_length: 15; cdr3_aa: CVSSTIRDGNYGYTF
d_call: TRBD1; j_call: TRBJ2-1; v_call: TRBV7-9; cdr3_length: 19; cdr3_aa: CASSPTASQGTSSYNEQFF
d_call: NA; j_call: TRBJ1-1; v_call: TRBV4-1; cdr3_length: 14; cdr3_aa: CASRPRGLNTEAFF
d_call: NA; j_call: TRBJ1-2; v_call: TRBV7-9; cdr3_length: 14; cdr3_aa: CASSSEAQTYGYTF
d_call: TRBD1; j_call: TRBJ1-2; v_call: TRBV7-9; cdr3_length: 14; cdr3_aa: CASSLGWDSYGYTF
d_call: NA; j_call: TRBJ2-7; v_call: TRBV28; cdr3_length: 14; cdr3_aa: CASRPFTGSYEQYF
d_call: NA; j_call: TRBJ2-1; v_call: TRBV6-2/TRBV6-3; cdr3_length: 16; cdr3_aa: CASSPQKFTSNNEQFF
d_call: NA; j_call: TRBJ1-4; v_call: TRBV9; cdr3_length: 15; cdr3_aa: CASSPFGTTNEKLFF
d_call: TRBD2; j_call: TRBJ2-1; v_call: TRBV5-4; cdr3_length: 16; cdr3_aa: CASSNLAVSSYNEQFF
d_call: TRBD2; j_call: TRBJ2-3; v_call: TRBV24-1; cdr3_length: 17; cdr3_aa: CATSDTASGGVMDTQYF
d_call: TRBD1; j_call: TRBJ2-7; v_call: TRBV20-1; cdr3_length: 13; cdr3_aa: CSARGQWAYEQYF
d_call: NA; j_call: TRBJ2-7; v_call: TRBV7-2; cdr3_length: 14; cdr3_aa: CASSWDVGTYEQYF
d_call: TRBD1; j_call: TRBJ2-5; v_call: TRBV7-9; cdr3_length: 16; cdr3_aa: CASSPRQGAFRETQYF
d_call: NA; j_call: TRBJ1-5; v_call: TRBV6-5; cdr3_length: 17; cdr3_aa: CASSGVPTVYSNQPQHF
d_call: NA; j_call: TRBJ2-3; v_call: TRBV20-1; cdr3_length: 15; cdr3_aa: CSARDGPSGPDTQYF
d_call: NA; j_call: TRBJ1-2; v_call: TRBV5-4; cdr3_length: 18; cdr3_aa: CASSLVPRRNTGDYDYTF
d_call: NA; j_call: TRBJ1-4; v_call: TRBV28; cdr3_length: 14; cdr3_aa: CASSFSEDDEKLFF
d_call: TRBD1; j_call: TRBJ1-1; v_call: TRBV6-6; cdr3_length: 16; cdr3_aa: CASSPDRGRINTEAFF
d_call: NA; j_call: TRBJ2-5; v_call: TRBV6-6; cdr3_length: 12; cdr3_aa: CASSEGVGTQYF
d_call: TRBD1; j_call: TRBJ1-6; v_call: TRBV7-4; cdr3_length: 14; cdr3_aa: CVSSPGTGNSPLHF
d_call: NA; j_call: TRBJ2-1; v_call: TRBV6-6; cdr3_length: 15; cdr3_aa: CASHWEADLWIEQFF
d_call: NA; j_call: TRBJ1-1; v_call: TRBV19; cdr3_length: 15; cdr3_aa: CASSTRTFLNTEAFF
d_call: TRBD2; j_call: TRBJ2-7; v_call: TRBV6-1; cdr3_length: 17; cdr3_aa: CASSPGLAGGRAYEQYF
d_call: NA; j_call: TRBJ2-3; v_call: TRBV7-9; cdr3_length: 15; cdr3_aa: CASSQDRKQTDTQYF
d_call: NA; j_call: TRBJ1-2; v_call: TRBV27; cdr3_length: 17; cdr3_aa: CASRHLLDSEANYGYTF
d_call: NA; j_call: TRBJ1-1; v_call: TRBV7-9; cdr3_length: 18; cdr3_aa: CASSLGVGRGFMNTEAFF
d_call: TRBD1; j_call: TRBJ1-2; v_call: TRBV6-6; cdr3_length: 13; cdr3_aa: CASRPTGTHGYTF